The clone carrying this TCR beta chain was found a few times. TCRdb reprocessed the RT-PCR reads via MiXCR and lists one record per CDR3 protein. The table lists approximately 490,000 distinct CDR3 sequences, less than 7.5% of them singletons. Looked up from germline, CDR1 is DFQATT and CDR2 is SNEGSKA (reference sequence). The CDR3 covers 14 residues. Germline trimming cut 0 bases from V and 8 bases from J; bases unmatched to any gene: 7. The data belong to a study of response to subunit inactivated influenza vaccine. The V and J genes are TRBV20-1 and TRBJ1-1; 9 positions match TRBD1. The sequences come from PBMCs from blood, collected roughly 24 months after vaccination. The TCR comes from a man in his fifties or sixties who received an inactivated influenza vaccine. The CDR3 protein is CSARDTGQGSEAFF. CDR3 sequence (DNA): TGCAGTGCTAGAGATACGGGACAGGGCTCCGAAGCTTTCTTT.